One T cell receptor beta chain is described in this entry. These data originate in a study of blood T cell repertoires in COVID-19. Background on the study: The United States, Italy and Spain were the sources of the acute and convalescent COVID-19 samples. PBMCs, B-cell-depleted T cells, or T cells provided the cDNA or gDNA that made up the material.

Original processing notes: Using reference gene primer amplification, nucleated cell counts were estimated. Profiled with immunoSEQ multiplex PCR; TCRdb holds only in-frame clones, not every one. V and J calls and clone size are copied from that table; D and trimming were computed from the DNA. The sample consists of 200,000 to 300,000 clones, over 75% of them appearing once. Germline assignment: CDR1 MGHDK and CDR2 SYGVNS. V shed 4 bases, J shed 3 bases, and the junction held 14 bases outside the gene matches. The CDR3 runs to 17 residues. This chain uses TRBV25-1 with TRBJ1-1; 7 positions agree with TRBD1. Sequences were obtained from peripheral blood. The receptor was isolated from a human donor in a cohort sampled during active COVID-19. The CDR3 region has the DNA TGTGCCAGCAGTGCTAGGCAGGGGGAAATTCAGGACACTGAAGCTTTCTTT. Residues: CASSARQGEIQDTEAFF.